The 13 T cell receptor beta chains reported below all come from one sample, sequenced in a study of tumor and adjacent non-tumor tissue in lung cancer. This sample's RNA came from whole unsorted tissue. This non-tumor lung sample came from over 3 cm beyond the tumor edge. A modified ARM-PCR protocol with three rounds of nested PCR amplified TCRbeta. Via MiXCR, TCRdb re-called the multiplex PCR reads, giving one row per CDR3 protein. Of 80,000 to 100,000 distinct CDR3 sequences in the sample, roughly 78% were seen once. The sequenced sample was distant non-tumor lung tissue. All receptors come from a man aged 55 to 69 with small cell lung cancer.

The gene calls are TRBV4-2 and TRBJ2-7; 13 bases align to TRBD2. Trimming took 0 bases from V and 3 from J; bases not matched to a gene: 11. The CDR3 extends over 19 amino acids. The germline gives CDR1 LGHNA, CDR2 YNFKEQ. In nucleotides, the CDR3 is TGTGCCAGCAGCCAAGAGACTAGCGGGAGGACTACCTACTTCTACGAGCAGTACTTC. Amino acids: CASSQETSGRTTYFYEQYF.

A remark on this clonotype: A single base separates this from a much larger clone, so it may be a read error. This chain uses TRBV30 with TRBJ2-5; D uncertain. The CDR3 sequence is 13 residues long. Germline CDR1 is GTSNPN and CDR2 is SVGIG (reference sequence). The CDR3 loop reads CAWSPQTGATHYF. The CDR3 bases are TGTGCCTGGAGTCCCCAGACTGGAGCGACCCACTACTTC.

Details on this clonotype: The conserved phenylalanine or tryptophan normally closing the CDR3 is absent here, so this likely arose from a read error. The V and J genes are TRBV29-1 and TRBJ2-3, with TRBD2 matching over 7 bases. This CDR3 spans 13 amino acids. The V gene's germline CDR1 is SQVTM and CDR2 ANQGSEA. CDR3 bases: TGCAGCGTTGGGGGGGGGAGCACATATACGCAGTATTCT. Translated: CSVGGGSTYTQYS.

A remark on this clonotype: This could be a read error, since a much larger clone is one nucleotide away. The V gene is TRBV6-6, the J gene TRBJ1-1, with TRBD1 matching 9 bases. The CDR3 contains 15 residues. Germline CDR1 and CDR2: MNHNY and SVGAGI (reference sequence). This chain's CDR3 is CAISSSTGGNTEAFF. In DNA form, the CDR3 reads TGTGCCATCAGTTCCTCGACAGGGGGGAACACTGAAGCTTTCTTT.

This clonotype was seen repeatedly, ten times or more. The chain couples TRBV6-1 to TRBJ2-5, with TRBD1 matching 9 bases. Germline CDR1 is MNHNS and CDR2 is SASEGT. After removal of 6 bases from V and 3 bases from J, the junction contained 5 bases not matched to a gene. This CDR3 comprises 14 residues. CDR3 DNA: TGTGCCAGCAGAACAGGGGGCGCGGAAGAGACCCAGTACTTC. Protein sequence: CASRTGGAEETQYF.

As to this clonotype: One end of the junction varies from germline; a read error may be responsible. The V and J genes are TRBV6-2 or TRBV6-3 and TRBJ2-1, with 10 bases identical to TRBD2. CDR3 length: 14 residues. CDR1 MNHEY and CDR2 SVGEGT come from the germline V gene. In nucleotides, the CDR3 is TGTGCCAGCGGAGGACTAGCGGACTACAATAAGCAGTTCTTC. It codes for CASGGLADYNKQFF.

The chain is built from TRBV20-1 and TRBJ1-5; 8 nucleotides match TRBD1. The J call may be faulty, since TRBJ2-3 better matches the DNA end. The CDR3 is made up of 19 amino acids. Germline-derived CDR1 and CDR2 are DFQATT and SNEGSKA (reference sequence). The CDR3 sequence is CSARDWVPGQGRSQQPQYF. DNA for the CDR3: TGCAGTGCTAGAGATTGGGTCCCCGGACAGGGCAGATCGCAGCAGCCCCAGTATTTT.

For this clonotype: The junction does not match germline at one end; this may be a read error. This rearrangement joins TRBV11-3 to TRBJ2-2, with TRBD2 identical over 12 bases. The CDR3 length is 19 residues. The V gene's germline CDR1 is SGHNT and CDR2 YENEEA. CDR3 bases: TGTGCCAGCACTCGTGATGACACGGGACTAGCGGGTCTCACCGGGGAGATGTTTTTT. Protein: CASTRDDTGLAGLTGEMFF.

About this clonotype itself: One end of the junction does not line up with germline, which may come from a read error. The rearrangement joins TRBV12-3 or TRBV12-4 to TRBJ2-2; D might be TRBD1 (6 bases). The CDR3 totals 15 residues. CDR3 DNA: TGTGCGAGCAGTTTGTCACAGGGAAGCACCTGGGAGCTGTTTTTT. This encodes CASSLSQGSTWELFF.

The chain links TRBV29-1 to TRBJ2-1; D uncertain. CDR1 is SQVTM, CDR2 ANQGSEA, per germline. The CDR3 runs to 13 residues. Trimming stripped 1 base from V and 7 bases from J, with 11 bases between. The CDR3 coding sequence is TGCAGCGTTGAAGGACTGGCGGAGAATGAGCAGTTCTTC. The encoded protein is CSVEGLAENEQFF.

Concerning this clonotype: The DNA is omitted, as the CDR3 cannot be located on it reliably, and the CDR3 follows TCRdb's listing. The V call is TRBV29-1, the J call TRBJ1-2; the table's TRBD1 call for D was not verified on the DNA. Germline assignment: CDR1 SQVTM and CDR2 ANQGSEA. A total of 12 residues make up the CDR3, ends included. CDR3 sequence: CSIAGVEYGCTF.

V gene TRBV7-8 combines with J gene TRBJ2-3; 12 bases line up with TRBD2. The CDR3 covers 16 residues. With V trimmed by 2 bases and J by 12 bases, 12 bases remained unmatched. Germline CDR1 reads SGHVS; CDR2 reads FQNEAQ. In nucleotides, the CDR3 is TGTGCCAGCAGCTTACTGGCTAGCGGGAGGGCGGAAACACAGTATTTT. It encodes CASSLLASGRAETQYF.

Written as DNA, the CDR3 is TGTGCCAGCAGTGAACTTGCGGGAGGGAGGAACGAGCAGTTCTTC. Translation gives CASSELAGGRNEQFF. This sequence joins TRBV6-1 and TRBJ2-1, with 9 nucleotides matching TRBD2. Looked up from germline, CDR1 is MNHNS and CDR2 is SASEGT. This CDR3 spans 15 amino acids. With V trimmed by 2 bases and J by 10 bases, 9 bases remained unmatched.